The rows below give T cell receptor beta chains drawn from one sample of a study of blood T cell repertoires in COVID-19. Data came from immunoSEQ multiplex PCR; TCRdb stores just in-frame clones and leaves some out. The top ten hold approximately 12% of the sample, which has 250,000 to 300,000 clones, approximately 87% seen once. The sequencing sample was made of peripheral blood. The receptors were gathered from a woman aged 25-40 years with COVID-19, enrolled during active disease. The CDR3 runs from the conserved cysteine through the conserved F or W. A D gene is named only where the DNA matches it firmly. Some rows have no size entry. The others give once, few or many, or a class for an expanded clone.

cdr3_nt,cdr3_aa,cdr3_length,j_call,v_call,clone_size,d_call
TGTGCCACCAGCAGGGAACGGGGGTATGGCTACACCTTC,CATSRERGYGYTF,13,TRBJ1-2,TRBV15,.,.
TGTGCCAGTAGGACCCGAACGGGGACTGAAGCTTTCTTT,CASRTRTGTEAFF,13,TRBJ1-1,TRBV19,few,.
TGCAGTGCTAGTCTTTGGGAGAGGGCTTTCTTT,CSASLWERAFF,11,TRBJ1-1,TRBV20-1,.,.
TGCGCCAGCAGTGAACTAGCTACCTACGAGCAGTACTTC,CASSELATYEQYF,13,TRBJ2-7,TRBV10-2,.,.
TGTGCCAGCACTCTGGTAGCGGGGGAGACCCAGTACTTC,CASTLVAGETQYF,13,TRBJ2-5,TRBV6-5,.,TRBD2
TGTGCCAGCAGCTTGGCAGGGAGGTCTGGGGCCAACGTCCTGACTTTC,CASSLAGRSGANVLTF,16,TRBJ2-6,TRBV5-8,.,.
TGTGCCAGCAGCTTAGACGCAGGGGGCGCGTTTGGTGGCTACACCTTC,CASSLDAGGAFGGYTF,16,TRBJ1-2,TRBV7-9,few,TRBD1
TGTGCCAGTCGACCGTGGGACATCGGAGATACGCAGTATTTT,CASRPWDIGDTQYF,14,TRBJ2-3,TRBV2,.,.
TGTGCCAGCAGTTTAGATCGAGCTAGCGACGAGCAGTACTTC,CASSLDRASDEQYF,14,TRBJ2-7,TRBV27,.,.
TGCAGCGTCGGTGGGCCCCTCTACGAGCAGTACTTC,CSVGGPLYEQYF,12,TRBJ2-7,TRBV29-1,once,.
TGTGCCAGCAGGACAGCCTCCTCTGGGGCCAACGTCCTGACTTTC,CASRTASSGANVLTF,15,TRBJ2-6,TRBV25-1,.,.
TGTGCCAGCAGACGGGACAGAGCTCAGCCCCAGCATTTT,CASRRDRAQPQHF,13,TRBJ1-5,TRBV28,.,TRBD1
TGTGCCAGCAGGTCTCAACTAGCGGTGAACACCGGGGAGCTGTTTTTT,CASRSQLAVNTGELFF,16,TRBJ2-2,TRBV11-1,.,TRBD2
TGTGCCAGCAGCTCCCCCGGGGCCCAGTACTTC,CASSSPGAQYF,11,TRBJ2-5,TRBV7-9,.,.
TGTGCCAGTAGCGTGGAGAATTCACCCCTCCACTTT,CASSVENSPLHF,12,TRBJ1-6,TRBV19,.,.
TGTGCCAGCAGCCCCGGAACTAGCGCCTACAATGAGCAGTTCTTC,CASSPGTSAYNEQFF,15,TRBJ2-1,TRBV4-2,.,TRBD2
TGTGCCAGGATACTACAGGGGGCCCGGAACACTGAAGCTTTCTTT,CARILQGARNTEAFF,15,TRBJ1-1,TRBV21-1,.,.
TGTGCCAGCAGCCGGGGACAGGGAGGTAGCAATCAGCCCCAGCATTTT,CASSRGQGGSNQPQHF,16,TRBJ1-5,TRBV2,.,TRBD1
TGTGCCTGGAGTGTAGGATCGGGGAATGAGCAGTTCTTC,CAWSVGSGNEQFF,13,TRBJ2-1,TRBV30,.,.
TGTGCCAGCAGTTCTCCCCCGACAGTTTATAGCAATCAGCCCCAGCATTTT,CASSSPPTVYSNQPQHF,17,TRBJ1-5,TRBV28,few,.
TGTGCCAGCAGCTTGGTCAGTTCCAATGAGCAGTTCTTC,CASSLVSSNEQFF,13,TRBJ2-1,TRBV5-5,.,.
TGTGCCAGCAGAGAAACTCCGGGATTCTCTGGGGCCAACGTCCTGACTTTC,CASRETPGFSGANVLTF,17,TRBJ2-6,TRBV6-1,once,.
TGTGCCAGCAGCCAATATAGCTCCTACAATGAGCAGTTCTTC,CASSQYSSYNEQFF,14,TRBJ2-1,TRBV3-1/TRBV3-2,.,.
TGTGCCAGCAGCCAAAATAGACAGAACACTGAAGCTTTCTTT,CASSQNRQNTEAFF,14,TRBJ1-1,TRBV3-1/TRBV3-2,.,.
TGCGCCAGCAGCCTAGGGACATCGAACACCGGGGAGCTGTTTTTT,CASSLGTSNTGELFF,15,TRBJ2-2,TRBV5-1,.,.
TGTGTCAGAAGCACACGACTAGCGGGAGATACGCAGTATTTT,CVRSTRLAGDTQYF,14,TRBJ2-3,TRBV7-5,.,.
TGCGCCAGCAGCTTGGGGGACAGGTTTAATTCACCCCTCCACTTT,CASSLGDRFNSPLHF,15,TRBJ1-6,TRBV5-1,.,TRBD1
TGCAGCGGGGCAGGGGAACGTGGTACGCAGTATTTT,CSGAGERGTQYF,12,TRBJ2-3,TRBV29-1,.,.
TGCGCCAGCAGCTTCGGACTAGCGGGGACCTACGAGCAGTACTTC,CASSFGLAGTYEQYF,15,TRBJ2-7,TRBV5-1,once,TRBD2
TGTGCCAGTAGGACAGACTCTGACGAGCAGTACTTC,CASRTDSDEQYF,12,TRBJ2-7,TRBV19,few,.
TGTGCCAGTAGTCCCTTCGACAAATATCAGCCCCAGCATTTT,CASSPFDKYQPQHF,14,TRBJ1-5,TRBV19,.,.
TGTGCCAGCCGGGGTTATTCCAACACTGAAGCTTTCTTT,CASRGYSNTEAFF,13,TRBJ1-1,TRBV3-1/TRBV3-2,.,.
TGTGCCAGCAGTCGAGGACAGACCAACACTGAAGCTTTCTTT,CASSRGQTNTEAFF,14,TRBJ1-1,TRBV3-1/TRBV3-2,.,.
TGTGCCAGCAGAACCGGCGCTATCAGGGTGGGAGGCGCTTTCTTT,CASRTGAIRVGGAFF,15,TRBJ1-1,TRBV6-5,.,.
TGTGCCAGTAGTGAACAGGTAAACACTGAAGCTTTCTTT,CASSEQVNTEAFF,13,TRBJ1-1,TRBV19,once,.
TGTGCCAGCAGCCAAGGGTTCGGCGGGGGGCCCGAAGAGACCCAGTACTTC,CASSQGFGGGPEETQYF,17,TRBJ2-5,TRBV3-1/TRBV3-2,.,TRBD2
TGTGCCACCAACAGGGGGTGGAGGGAGACCCAGTACTTC,CATNRGWRETQYF,13,TRBJ2-5,TRBV15,.,TRBD1
TGTGCCAGCAGCCCCCCTCTAGGTGGGACCCAGTACTTC,CASSPPLGGTQYF,13,TRBJ2-5,TRBV9,.,.
TGTGCCAGCAGCCCCGGGACTCAAGGGGCGGCCACTGAAGCTTTCTTT,CASSPGTQGAATEAFF,16,TRBJ1-1,TRBV7-8,.,.
TGTGCCAGCAGTTTGGGGACTAGCGGGGACCCTGAGCAGTTCTTC,CASSLGTSGDPEQFF,15,TRBJ2-1,TRBV27,.,TRBD2
TGTGCCACCAGTGATTCCCAGCGGGTTTTCTTT,CATSDSQRVFF,11,TRBJ1-1,TRBV24-1,.,.
TGTGCCAGCAGGGGTTCCAGGCGTAGCACAGATACGCAGTATTTT,CASRGSRRSTDTQYF,15,TRBJ2-3,TRBV28,.,.
TGTGCCATCCAGACAGGGAGCTCCTATAATTCACCCCTCCACTTT,CAIQTGSSYNSPLHF,15,TRBJ1-6,TRBV6-5,.,TRBD1
TGCGCCAGCAGCCAAGAAAGAGGAGACGGCTACACCTTC,CASSQERGDGYTF,13,TRBJ1-2,TRBV4-1,.,.
TGTGCCAGCAGTTTATCCGGCGGGGGCTCTGGGGAGCAGTACTTC,CASSLSGGGSGEQYF,15,TRBJ2-7,TRBV27,.,.
TGTGCCAGCAGCTTAGTGTCGTACAGGGAAGGAAACACTGAAGCTTTCTTT,CASSLVSYREGNTEAFF,17,TRBJ1-1,TRBV11-2,.,.
TGTGCCAGCGGGGGACTAGGGACAGCGAGCTCTGGAAACACCATATATTTT,CASGGLGTASSGNTIYF,17,TRBJ1-3,TRBV21-1,.,.
TGTGCCAGCAAGATGACTAGCGGGGGCACAGATACGCAGTATTTT,CASKMTSGGTDTQYF,15,TRBJ2-3,TRBV27,.,TRBD2
TGTGCCAGCAGCGTAGGCGGGGGGGCCTACAATGAGCAGTTCTTC,CASSVGGGAYNEQFF,15,TRBJ2-1,TRBV9,.,TRBD2
TGTGCCAGCAGCCCCCTTGGGGGGGCCACCGGGGAGCTGTTTTTT,CASSPLGGATGELFF,15,TRBJ2-2,TRBV3-1/TRBV3-2,.,.
TGTGCCAGCAGTTTACCCGGGACAGGTCGTGGCTACACCTTC,CASSLPGTGRGYTF,14,TRBJ1-2,TRBV28,.,TRBD1